Presented here are 22 T cell receptor beta chains from one specimen sequenced in a study of blood T cells in healthy people across ages. A second PCR of 7 to 11 cycles used a sample-barcoded 5' primer and a J-beta primer mix. From the 5' RACE reads, TCRdb called clonotypes with MiXCR, one entry per CDR3 protein. The sample carries about 1.8 million distinct CDR3 sequences, about 50% recorded once. Material for sequencing was blood. Receptor source: a woman aged 40 to 50 in good health.

In DNA form, the CDR3 reads TGCAGTGCTAGAGGACAGGGTTTCGAGACCCAGTACTTC. Its protein product is CSARGQGFETQYF. The chain joins TRBV20-1 to TRBJ2-4, with TRBD1 identical over 7 bases. The DNA end lines up better with TRBJ2-5; the J call may be wrong. Germline lookup yields CDR1 DFQATT and CDR2 SNEGSKA (reference sequence). The CDR3 runs 13 residues.

CDR3: CASSFQTSGRVGQQETQYF. The CDR3 DNA reads as TGTGCCAGCAGCTTCCAGACTAGCGGTAGGGTGGGACAGCAAGAGACCCAGTACTTC. The rearrangement joins TRBV6-1 to TRBJ2-5, with 9 positions matching TRBD2. CDR1 and CDR2 (germline): MNHNS, SASEGT. The CDR3 has 19 residues. Trimming at V came to 6 bases and at J to 2 bases, leaving 19 bases not matched to a gene.

This clonotype was observed a handful of times. The genes are TRBV6-1 and TRBJ2-6; D call uncertain. Germline lookup yields CDR1 MNHNS and CDR2 SASEGT. V shed 8 bases and J shed 0 bases, with 8 bases lying between them. The CDR3 sequence is 14 residues long. CDR3 in DNA: TGTGCCAGCCAAGGCTACTCTGGGGCCAACGTCCTGACTTTC. It encodes CASQGYSGANVLTF.

This rearrangement joins TRBV7-2 to TRBJ1-2; a weak D match, TRBD1 (6 bases). V was clipped by 2 bases and J by 2 bases, with 18 bases between them. The CDR3 contains 17 residues. CDR1 SGHTA and CDR2 FQGNSA come from the germline V gene. The CDR3 bases are TGTGCCAGCAGCTTACTTGGGACACCCAGGGAGAACTATGGCTACACCTTC. The encoded protein is CASSLLGTPRENYGYTF.

The chain links TRBV9 to TRBJ2-1; TRBD2 matches at 11 bases. The germline CDR1 and CDR2 sequences are SGDLS and YYNGEE. Trimming at V came to 3 bases and at J to 7 bases, leaving 6 bases not matched to a gene. There are 15 residues in the CDR3. Written as DNA, the CDR3 is TGTGCCAGCAGCGCTCCGGGACTAGCGGTTAATGAGCAGTTCTTC. Protein sequence: CASSAPGLAVNEQFF.

The chain employs TRBV5-1 and TRBJ1-5; 8 bases line up with TRBD1. CDR1 and CDR2 from the germline V gene are SGHRS and YFSETQ. There are 13 residues in the CDR3. V dropped 4 bases and J dropped 10; count of bases not matched to a gene: 7. The CDR3 nucleotides are TGCGCCAGCAGCCCCACAGGGGGGATCCCCCAGCATTTT. This encodes CASSPTGGIPQHF.

CDR3 protein: CASSLDRFSTDTQYF. The CDR3 DNA sequence: TGTGCCAGCAGCTTGGACAGGTTTAGCACAGATACGCAGTATTTT. The chain links TRBV7-2 to TRBJ2-3; 7 positions match TRBD1. This CDR3 has 15 amino acids. Germline V gene lookup returns CDR1 SGHTA and CDR2 FQGNSA. Trimming removed 3 bases from V and 0 bases from J; junction bases left unmatched: 3.

V is TRBV11-2 and J is TRBJ1-2; D perhaps matches TRBD1 (5 bases). The CDR3 loop spans 17 amino acids. The V gene's germline CDR1 is SGHAT and CDR2 FQNNGV. The V end was cut by 5 bases, the J end by 6 bases, with 25 bases between. The CDR3 DNA reads TGTGCCAGCAGCCCCGCGCTCGGGCAGGGAAGGCTTGATGGCTACACCTTC. It translates to CASSPALGQGRLDGYTF.

The rearrangement links TRBV6-2 or TRBV6-3 to TRBJ2-6, with D possibly TRBD1 on 5 matching bases. Trimming removed 7 bases from V and 3 bases from J, with 16 bases in between. Per germline, CDR1 MNHEY and CDR2 SVGEGT. CDR3 length: 16 amino acids. The CDR3 sequence is CASIARGLSGANVLTF. The CDR3, as DNA: TGTGCCAGCATCGCAAGGGGCCTGAGTGGGGCCAACGTCCTGACTTTC.

This clonotype has a handful of counts. V and J are TRBV20-1 and TRBJ2-3; 7 positions match TRBD1. The CDR3 is made up of 17 amino acids. Looked up from germline, CDR1 is DFQATT and CDR2 is SNEGSKA (reference sequence). Trimming cost V 5 bases and J 1 base; bases outside gene matches: 15. The DNA of the CDR3 is TGCAGTGCTCCCAGAGGGGGCATAAAACACGGCACAGATACGCAGTATTTT. Its translation is CSAPRGGIKHGTDTQYF.

This rearrangement joins TRBV3-1 to TRBJ2-3; 10 bases are a match to TRBD2. Germline trimming cut 1 base from V and 4 bases from J; bases unmatched to any gene: 8. There are 17 residues in the CDR3. Germline CDR1 is LGHDT and CDR2 is YNNKEL (reference sequence). The CDR3 loop is CASSQAPAGGSADTQYF. The CDR3 DNA is TGTGCCAGCAGCCAAGCTCCAGCGGGGGGGAGTGCAGATACGCAGTATTTT.

This clonotype was counted between two and nine times. The chain uses TRBV5-6 and TRBJ2-7, with no clear D. The J call may be mistaken, given a closer DNA end match to TRBJ2-5. CDR1 and CDR2 (germline): SGHDT, YYEEEE. The CDR3 contains 15 residues. CDR3 protein: CASSSVRVPRETQYF. The CDR3 nucleotides read TGTGCCAGCAGCTCAGTTCGGGTACCCCGGGAGACCCAGTACTTC.

V gene TRBV12-3 or TRBV12-4 combines with J gene TRBJ2-3; no definite D call. Trimming removed 6 bases at V and 6 bases at J, with 7 bases between. This CDR3 comprises 11 residues. The CDR3 protein is CASRVSDTQYF. DNA for the CDR3: TGTGCCAGCAGGGTATCGGATACGCAGTATTTT.

The chain recombines TRBV6-2 or TRBV6-3 with TRBJ1-4; D possibly corresponds to TRBD1 (6 bases). This CDR3 spans 17 amino acids. V gave up 6 bases and J gave up 5 bases, with 22 bases separating them. CDR1 is MNHEY, CDR2 SVGEGT, per germline. The CDR3 region is CASRGGGTASMNEKLFF. The CDR3 DNA reads TGTGCCAGCAGAGGAGGGGGGACCGCAAGCATGAATGAAAAACTGTTTTTT.

The CDR3, as DNA: TGTGCCAGCAGTCAACGACTGAGTAATGAAAAACTGTTTTTT. Its protein is CASSQRLSNEKLFF. The chain joins TRBV12-3 or TRBV12-4 to TRBJ1-4; no reliable D call. Trimming took 5 bases from V and 4 from J, leaving 11 bases between them. The CDR3 sequence is 14 residues long.

This clonotype appeared a few times. The chain joins TRBV6-1 to TRBJ2-7; D not resolved. With 8 bases removed from V and 1 base from J, the gap between germline ends came to 12 bases. The CDR3 is 13 amino acids. Looked up from germline, CDR1 is MNHNS and CDR2 is SASEGT. CDR3 sequence: CASSRESSYEQYF. Here the CDR3 DNA reads TGTGCCAGCTCCCGAGAATCATCCTACGAGCAGTACTTC.

This clonotype was counted between two and nine times. The V call is TRBV7-2, the J call TRBJ1-2; TRBD1 aligns across 8 bases. Trimming at V came to 5 bases and at J to 6 bases, leaving 8 bases not matched to a gene. Germline V lookup: CDR1 SGHTA, CDR2 FQGNSA. The length of the CDR3 is 14 residues. CDR3 amino acids: CASSARQGTDGYTF. The CDR3 nucleotides read TGTGCCAGCAGCGCCAGACAGGGGACGGATGGCTACACCTTC.

This clonotype was seen a few times. This chain uses TRBV27 with TRBJ2-5; 8 positions agree with TRBD2. The V and J ends lost 4 bases and 1 base, in that order; junction bases with no gene match: 8. Germline V gene data show CDR1 as MNHEY and CDR2 as SMNVEV (reference sequence). The CDR3 totals 16 residues. CDR3 nucleotides: TGTGCCAGCAGTTGGTCAGCGGGGGACCTCCAAGAGACCCAGTACTTC. Translated: CASSWSAGDLQETQYF.

The chain combines TRBV20-1 with TRBJ2-5; no clear D gene. The CDR3 is made up of 14 amino acids. Trimming took 6 bases from V and 0 from J, leaving 14 bases between them. Germline-derived CDR1 and CDR2 are DFQATT and SNEGSKA (reference sequence). CDR3: CSAPDRSYQETQYF. In nucleotides, the CDR3 is TGCAGTGCCCCTGATCGGAGCTACCAAGAGACCCAGTACTTC.

In its sample, this clonotype was seen a few times. This CDR3 is CSARDPLARNIQYF. Here the CDR3 DNA reads TGCAGTGCTAGAGACCCACTGGCAAGGAACATTCAGTACTTC. V and J are TRBV20-1 and TRBJ2-4; unclear D gene. Germline values: CDR1 DFQATT, CDR2 SNEGSKA (reference sequence). Deletions cut 0 bases from V and 7 bases from J, with 13 bases between. CDR3 length: 14 amino acids.

This chain links TRBV20-1 with TRBJ2-5; D possibly matches TRBD1 or TRBD2 (7 bases each). Trimming shortened V by 6 bases and J by 4 bases, and 15 bases separated the two germline ends. CDR1 and CDR2 (germline): DFQATT, SNEGSKA (reference sequence). This CDR3 has 13 amino acids. The CDR3 DNA follows: TGCAGTGCAAGCGGGACAGTCGGAGAGACCCAGTACTTC. Protein: CSASGTVGETQYF.

This chain connects TRBV29-1 to TRBJ2-7; 7 bases fit TRBD2. V trimming: 8 bases; J trimming: 3 bases; junction bases outside the gene matches: 16. There are 15 residues in the CDR3. The V gene's germline CDR1 is SQVTM and CDR2 ANQGSEA. The CDR3 protein is CSLPREGGFGYEQYF. In nucleotides, the CDR3 is TGCAGCTTACCGAGGGAGGGCGGTTTTGGCTACGAGCAGTACTTC.